This TCR beta chain is drawn from a study of T cell clusters in autoimmune cytopenias. Remarks on this clonotype: Antigen specificity is unknown.

Whole-study results and caveats: The T cell clusters were defined only in silico, without experimental functional validation. Primary autoimmune cytopenia patients seemingly lacked the physiological T cell clusters found in healthy donors.

Some 39,000 genome equivalents of blood DNA were amplified for TRB. The CDR3 is 14 residues long. TRB was amplified by touch-down multiplex PCR, primer pools A and B combined. TCRdb re-called the multiplex PCR reads; every CDR3 protein appears as one record, without DNA. In total, the table holds around 6,100 distinct CDR3 sequences. These same data were also listed under a study on T cell repertoires in aging, cancer and after chemotherapy. From that paper: Six age groups, ranging from 30 or younger to 70 or older, included the donors.

The chain employs TRBV12-3 or TRBV12-4 and TRBJ1-2; there is no DNA to check the TCRdb D call of TRBD1. This receptor was identified in a human donor in good health. The sample was peripheral blood. CDR3 residues: CASSLRGGGYGYTF.